A selection of T cell receptor beta chains follows, all from one sample in a study of radiation and T cells in renal cell carcinoma. The data were produced by immunoSEQ multiplex PCR, yet TCRdb's version contains in-frame clones alone and is incomplete. The sample holds some 150,000 clones, around four fifths seen once. The sequenced sample was blood, obtained from a patient whose treatment included radiotherapy and nephrectomy. These receptors all stem from a woman aged 45 to 65 with renal cell carcinoma. Each CDR3 is given with its conserved first and last residue. The D gene is left open where the match is weak. The size entry is marked missing in some rows and otherwise reads once, few, many or a size class.

-	TRBD2	TRBV6-5	TRBJ2-7	TGTGCCAGCAGTCCAACCGGGGGGGGCTCCGAGCAGTACTTC	CASSPTGGGSEQYF
-	-	TRBV6-5	TRBJ1-1	TGTGCCAGCAGTACAGCGGAGAAGCACACTGAAGCTTTCTTT	CASSTAEKHTEAFF
-	-	TRBV28	TRBJ1-2	TGTGCCAGCAGGACAGACCACTATGGCTACACCTTC	CASRTDHYGYTF
-	-	TRBV9	TRBJ1-1	TGTGCCAGCAGCGTACTGTCGGTGAACACTGAAGCTTTCTTT	CASSVLSVNTEAFF
-	-	TRBV6-6	TRBJ2-2	TGTGCCAGCAGTTACCGGAGAGGGACCCTCGGGGAGCTGTTTTTT	CASSYRRGTLGELFF
once	-	TRBV5-1	TRBJ1-4	TGCGCCAGCAGCTTTCTTGCAACTAATGAAAAACTGTTTTTT	CASSFLATNEKLFF
-	TRBD2	TRBV5-6	TRBJ2-7	TGTGCCAGCAGCCCCTATGGTAGCGGGAGGGAATACGAGCAGTACTTC	CASSPYGSGREYEQYF
once	TRBD2	TRBV7-2	TRBJ2-5	TGTGCCAGCAGCTTCACGGGGGGACTCGTCGCACACTTC	CASSFTGGLVAHF
-	-	TRBV19	TRBJ1-2	TGTGCCAGTAAGGGGGGAACTAACTATGGCTACACCTTC	CASKGGTNYGYTF
-	-	TRBV9	TRBJ2-5	TGTGCCAGCAGCGTAAGGGGGGACCCGGTGGAAGCCCAGTACTTC	CASSVRGDPVEAQYF
-	-	TRBV19	TRBJ1-5	TGTGCCAGTAGTATAGGTGGGGACAATCAGCCCCAGCATTTT	CASSIGGDNQPQHF
-	TRBD1	TRBV2	TRBJ1-1	TGTGCCAGCAGTGACAGGGGGAGGAACACTGAAGCTTTCTTT	CASSDRGRNTEAFF
-	-	TRBV4-1	TRBJ1-2	TGCGCCAGCAGCCATGGAGTATCCTACACCTTC	CASSHGVSYTF
few	TRBD1	TRBV4-3	TRBJ2-7	TGCGCCAGCAGCCAAGATTTTCACAGGGGTTTGGAGCAGTACTTC	CASSQDFHRGLEQYF
-	-	TRBV21-1	TRBJ2-7	TGTGCCAGCAGCAAAAGAACCTCCCCGGGACACCGCTACGAGCAGTACTTC	CASSKRTSPGHRYEQYF
-	TRBD1	TRBV30	TRBJ2-7	TGTGCCTGGAGTGTACGACAGGGGAGATCCTACGAGCAGTACTTC	CAWSVRQGRSYEQYF
-	TRBD2	TRBV28	TRBJ2-3	TGTGCCAGCAGTCCCCTGGGGAGCGGGAGGCCAACAACTAGCACAGATACGCAGTATTTT	CASSPLGSGRPTTSTDTQYF